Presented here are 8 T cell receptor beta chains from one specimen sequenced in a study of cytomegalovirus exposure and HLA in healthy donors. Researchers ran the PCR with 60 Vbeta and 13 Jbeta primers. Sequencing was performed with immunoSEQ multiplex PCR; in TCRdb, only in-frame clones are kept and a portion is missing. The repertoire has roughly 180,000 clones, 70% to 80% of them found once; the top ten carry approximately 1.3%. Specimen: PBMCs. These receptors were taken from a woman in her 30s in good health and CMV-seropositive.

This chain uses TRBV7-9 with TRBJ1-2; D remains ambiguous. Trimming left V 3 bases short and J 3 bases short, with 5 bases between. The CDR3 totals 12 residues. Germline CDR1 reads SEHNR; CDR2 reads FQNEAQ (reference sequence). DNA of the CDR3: TGTGCCAGCAGCTTGCTAGACTATGGCTACACCTTC. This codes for CASSLLDYGYTF.

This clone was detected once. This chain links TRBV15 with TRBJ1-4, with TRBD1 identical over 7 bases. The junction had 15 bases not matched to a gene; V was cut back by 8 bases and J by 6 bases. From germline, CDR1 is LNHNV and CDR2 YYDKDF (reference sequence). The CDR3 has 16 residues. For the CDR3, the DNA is TGTGCCACCGCTCTCCCGCAGAGACAGGGAGATGAAAAACTGTTTTTT. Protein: CATALPQRQGDEKLFF.

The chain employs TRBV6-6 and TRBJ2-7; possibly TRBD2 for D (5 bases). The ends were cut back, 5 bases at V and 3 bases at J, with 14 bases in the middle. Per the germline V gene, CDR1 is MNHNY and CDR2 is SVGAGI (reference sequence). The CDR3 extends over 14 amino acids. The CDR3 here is CASSAEVVFYEQYF. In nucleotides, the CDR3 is TGTGCCAGCAGTGCGGAGGTCGTGTTCTACGAGCAGTACTTC.

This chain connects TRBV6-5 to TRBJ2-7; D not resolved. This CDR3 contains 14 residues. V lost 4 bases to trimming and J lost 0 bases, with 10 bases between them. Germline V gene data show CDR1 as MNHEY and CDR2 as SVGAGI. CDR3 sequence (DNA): TGTGCCAGCAGTTTCCAGTTAAGCTCCTACGAGCAGTACTTC. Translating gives CASSFQLSSYEQYF.

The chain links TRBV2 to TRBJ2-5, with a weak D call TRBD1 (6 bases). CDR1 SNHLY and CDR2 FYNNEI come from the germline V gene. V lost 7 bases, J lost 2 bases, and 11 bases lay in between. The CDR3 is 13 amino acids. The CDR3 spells CASNLGQQETQYF. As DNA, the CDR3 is TGTGCCAGCAACCTCGGACAGCAAGAGACCCAGTACTTC.

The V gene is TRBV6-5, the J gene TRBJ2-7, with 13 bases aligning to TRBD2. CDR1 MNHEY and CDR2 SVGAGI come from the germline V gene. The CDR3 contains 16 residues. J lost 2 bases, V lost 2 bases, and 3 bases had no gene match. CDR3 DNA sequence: TGTGCCAGCAGTTACCAACTAGCGGGAGGGCCCTACGAGCAGTACTTC. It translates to CASSYQLAGGPYEQYF.

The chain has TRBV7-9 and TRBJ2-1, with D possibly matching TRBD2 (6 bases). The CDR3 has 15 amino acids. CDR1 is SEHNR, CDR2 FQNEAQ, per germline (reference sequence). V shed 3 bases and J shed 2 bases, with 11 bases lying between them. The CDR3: CASSLEGEAYNEQFF. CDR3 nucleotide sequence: TGTGCCAGCAGCTTGGAGGGAGAGGCCTACAATGAGCAGTTCTTC.

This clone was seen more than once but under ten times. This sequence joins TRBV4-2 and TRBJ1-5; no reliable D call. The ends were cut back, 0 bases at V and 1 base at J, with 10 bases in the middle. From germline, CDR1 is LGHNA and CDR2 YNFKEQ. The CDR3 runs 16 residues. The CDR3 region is CASSQDTERSNQPQHF. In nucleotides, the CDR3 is TGTGCCAGCAGCCAAGACACAGAAAGGAGCAATCAGCCCCAGCATTTT.